This T cell receptor beta chain was identified during a study of cytomegalovirus exposure and HLA in healthy donors. Broader study findings: Cytomegalovirus association was assigned to more than 150 TCR beta chains. Follow-up analysis later connected one missense variant in DCLRE1C with trimming of TCR beta V- and J-genes.

The primer mix had 60 Vbeta and 13 Jbeta primers. Method: immunoSEQ multiplex PCR; TCRdb's copy keeps in-frame clones and lacks some. The data hold 150,000 to 170,000 clones, with 80% observed a single time. For this clone: What it binds is unknown.

Germline values: CDR1 SQVTM, CDR2 ANQGSEA. Trimming removed 0 bases at V and 3 bases at J, with 9 bases between. CDR3 length: 14 amino acids. Healthy bone marrow donors made up the donors. The V and J genes are TRBV29-1 and TRBJ1-3; perhaps TRBD1 as D (5 bases). The clonotype originates from a woman in her thirties or forties in good health and CMV-seropositive. Specimen: PBMCs. CDR3 sequence (DNA): TGCAGCGTTGAAGATCGCAGGGATGGAAACACCATATATTTT. The encoded protein is CSVEDRRDGNTIYF.